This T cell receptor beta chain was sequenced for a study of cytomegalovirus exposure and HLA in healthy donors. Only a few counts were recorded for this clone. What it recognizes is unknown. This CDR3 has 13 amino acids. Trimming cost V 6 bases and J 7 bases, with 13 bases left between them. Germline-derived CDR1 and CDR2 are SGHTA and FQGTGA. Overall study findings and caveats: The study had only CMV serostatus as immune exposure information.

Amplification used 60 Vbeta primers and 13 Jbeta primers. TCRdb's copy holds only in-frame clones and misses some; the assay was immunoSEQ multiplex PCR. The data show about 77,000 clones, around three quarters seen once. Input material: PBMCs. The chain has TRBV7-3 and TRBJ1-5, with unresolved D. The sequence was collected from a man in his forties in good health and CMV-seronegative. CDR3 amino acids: CASSTQADQPQHF. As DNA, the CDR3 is TGTGCCAGCAGTACTCAAGCGGACCAGCCCCAGCATTTT.